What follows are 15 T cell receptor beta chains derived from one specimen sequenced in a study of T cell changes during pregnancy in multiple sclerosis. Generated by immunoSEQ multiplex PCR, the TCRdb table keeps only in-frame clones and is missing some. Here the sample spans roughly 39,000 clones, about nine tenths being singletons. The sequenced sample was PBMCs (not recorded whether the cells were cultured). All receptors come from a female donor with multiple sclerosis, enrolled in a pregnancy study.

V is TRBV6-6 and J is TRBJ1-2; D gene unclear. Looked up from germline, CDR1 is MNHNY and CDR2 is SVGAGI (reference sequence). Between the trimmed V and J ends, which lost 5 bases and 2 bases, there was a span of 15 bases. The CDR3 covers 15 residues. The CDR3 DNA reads TGTGCCAGCAGTCCTACCCTCTGGGGAAACTATGGCTACACCTTC. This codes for CASSPTLWGNYGYTF.

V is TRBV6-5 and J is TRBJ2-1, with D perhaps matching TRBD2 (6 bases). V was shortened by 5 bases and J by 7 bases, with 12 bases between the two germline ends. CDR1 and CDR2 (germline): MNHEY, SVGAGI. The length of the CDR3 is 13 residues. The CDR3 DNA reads TGTGCCAGCAGTCCATATGGGGGGAATGAGCAGTTCTTC. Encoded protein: CASSPYGGNEQFF.

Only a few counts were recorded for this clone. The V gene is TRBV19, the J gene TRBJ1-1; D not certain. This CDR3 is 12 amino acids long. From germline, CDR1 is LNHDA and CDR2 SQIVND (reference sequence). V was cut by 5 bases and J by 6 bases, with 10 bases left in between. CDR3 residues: CASSSRQSEAFF. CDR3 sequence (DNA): TGTGCCAGTAGTTCCCGCCAATCTGAAGCTTTCTTT.

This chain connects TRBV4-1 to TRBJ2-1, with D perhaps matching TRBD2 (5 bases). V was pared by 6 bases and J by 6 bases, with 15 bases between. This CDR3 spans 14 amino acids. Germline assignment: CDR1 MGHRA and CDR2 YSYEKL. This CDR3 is CASRWGTSANEQFF. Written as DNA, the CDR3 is TGCGCCAGCAGATGGGGAACTAGTGCCAATGAGCAGTTCTTC.

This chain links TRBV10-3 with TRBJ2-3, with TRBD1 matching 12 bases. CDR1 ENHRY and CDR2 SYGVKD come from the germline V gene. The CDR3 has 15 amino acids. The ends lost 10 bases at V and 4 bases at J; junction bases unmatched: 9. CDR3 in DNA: TGTGCCAGCACCGGGACAGGGGGCATCGCAGATACGCAGTATTTT. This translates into CASTGTGGIADTQYF.

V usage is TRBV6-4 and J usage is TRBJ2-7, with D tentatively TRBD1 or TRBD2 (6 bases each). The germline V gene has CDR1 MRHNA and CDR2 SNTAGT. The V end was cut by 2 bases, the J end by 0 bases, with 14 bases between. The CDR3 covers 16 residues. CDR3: CASSDRGLLSSYEQYF. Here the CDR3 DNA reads TGTGCCAGCAGTGACCGGGGGCTCCTCAGCTCCTACGAGCAGTACTTC.

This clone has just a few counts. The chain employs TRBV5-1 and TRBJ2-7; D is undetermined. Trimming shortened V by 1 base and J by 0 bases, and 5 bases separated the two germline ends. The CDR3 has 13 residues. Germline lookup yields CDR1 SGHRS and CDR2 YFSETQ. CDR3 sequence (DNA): TGCGCCAGCAGCTTGTTTCCCTCCTACGAGCAGTACTTC. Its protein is CASSLFPSYEQYF.

DNA for the CDR3: TGTGCCAGCAGCCCATTCGGACAGGGAAACAGGGAGACCCAGTACTTC. It codes for CASSPFGQGNRETQYF. The chain combines TRBV7-2 with TRBJ2-5, with 8 bases aligning to TRBD1. Germline V CDR1 and CDR2: SGHTA, FQGNSA. The CDR3 has 16 residues. Germline trimming cut 5 bases from V and 5 bases from J; bases unmatched to any gene: 13.

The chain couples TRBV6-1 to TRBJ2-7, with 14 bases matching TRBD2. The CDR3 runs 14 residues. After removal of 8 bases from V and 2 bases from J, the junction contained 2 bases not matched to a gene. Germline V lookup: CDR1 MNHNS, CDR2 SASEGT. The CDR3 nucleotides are TGTGCCAGCTTGGGACTAGCGGGAGCCTACGAGCAGTACTTC. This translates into CASLGLAGAYEQYF.

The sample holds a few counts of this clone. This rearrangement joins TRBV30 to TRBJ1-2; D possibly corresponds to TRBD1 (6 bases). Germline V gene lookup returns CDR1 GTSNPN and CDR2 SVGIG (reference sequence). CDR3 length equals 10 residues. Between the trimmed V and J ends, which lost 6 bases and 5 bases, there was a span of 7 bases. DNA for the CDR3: TGTGCCTGCGGACAGTATGGCTACACCTTC. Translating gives CACGQYGYTF.

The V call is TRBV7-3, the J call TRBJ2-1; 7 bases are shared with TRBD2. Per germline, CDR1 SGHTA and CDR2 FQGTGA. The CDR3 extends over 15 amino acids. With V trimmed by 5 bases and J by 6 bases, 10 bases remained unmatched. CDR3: CASSLVGTTVNEQFF. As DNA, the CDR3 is TGTGCCAGCAGCCTTGTCGGGACTACAGTCAATGAGCAGTTCTTC.

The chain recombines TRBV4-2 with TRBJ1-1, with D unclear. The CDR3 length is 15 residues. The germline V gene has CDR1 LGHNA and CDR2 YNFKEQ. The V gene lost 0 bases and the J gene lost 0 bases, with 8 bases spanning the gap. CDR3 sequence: CASSQDGWVNTEAFF. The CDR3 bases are TGTGCCAGCAGCCAAGATGGATGGGTGAACACTGAAGCTTTCTTT.

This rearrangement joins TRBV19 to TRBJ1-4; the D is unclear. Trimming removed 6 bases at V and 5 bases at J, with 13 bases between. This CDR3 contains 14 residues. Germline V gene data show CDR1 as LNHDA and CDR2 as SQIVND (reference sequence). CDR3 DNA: TGTGCCAGTAGCCAGGAGAACCCAAATGAAAAACTGTTTTTT. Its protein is CASSQENPNEKLFF. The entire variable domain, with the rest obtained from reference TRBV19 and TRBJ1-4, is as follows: DGGITQSPKYLFRKEGQNVTLSCEQNLNHDAMYWYRQDPGQGLRLIYYSQIVNDFQKGDIAEGYSVSREKKESFPLTVTSAQKNPTAFYLCASSQENPNEKLFFGSGTQLSVL.

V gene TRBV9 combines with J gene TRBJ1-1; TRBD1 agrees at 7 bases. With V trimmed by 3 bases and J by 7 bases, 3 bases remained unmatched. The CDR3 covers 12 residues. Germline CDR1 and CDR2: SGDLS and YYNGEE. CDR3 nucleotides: TGTGCCAGCAGCGACACAGGGGTTGAAGCTTTCTTT. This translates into CASSDTGVEAFF.

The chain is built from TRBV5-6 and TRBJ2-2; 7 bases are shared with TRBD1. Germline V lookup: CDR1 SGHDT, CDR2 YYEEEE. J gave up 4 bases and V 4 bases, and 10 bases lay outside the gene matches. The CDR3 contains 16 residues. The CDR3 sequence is CASSEAGTVSTGELFF. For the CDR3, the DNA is TGTGCCAGCAGCGAAGCCGGGACAGTAAGCACCGGGGAGCTGTTTTTT.